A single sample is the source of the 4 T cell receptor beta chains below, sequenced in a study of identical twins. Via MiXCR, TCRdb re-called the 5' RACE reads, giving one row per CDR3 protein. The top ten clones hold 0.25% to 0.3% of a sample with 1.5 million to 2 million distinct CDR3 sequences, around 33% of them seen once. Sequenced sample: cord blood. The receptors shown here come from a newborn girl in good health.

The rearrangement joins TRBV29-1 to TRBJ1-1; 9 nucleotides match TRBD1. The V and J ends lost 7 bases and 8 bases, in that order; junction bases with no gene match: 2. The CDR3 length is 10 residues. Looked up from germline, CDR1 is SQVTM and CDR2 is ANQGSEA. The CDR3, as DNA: TGCAGCGCCGGGACAGGGGAAGCTTTCTTT. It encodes CSAGTGEAFF.

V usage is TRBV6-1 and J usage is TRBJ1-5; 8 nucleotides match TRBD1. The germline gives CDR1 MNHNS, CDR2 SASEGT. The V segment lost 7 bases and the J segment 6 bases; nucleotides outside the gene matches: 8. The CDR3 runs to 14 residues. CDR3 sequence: CASTLDREVQPQHF. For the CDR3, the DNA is TGTGCCAGCACCCTGGACAGGGAGGTTCAGCCCCAGCATTTT.

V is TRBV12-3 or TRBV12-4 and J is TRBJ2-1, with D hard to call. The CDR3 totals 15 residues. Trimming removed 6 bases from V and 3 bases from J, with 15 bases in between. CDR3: CASSPTPRVYNEQFF. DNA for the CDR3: TGTGCCAGCAGCCCGACACCAAGAGTCTACAATGAGCAGTTCTTC.

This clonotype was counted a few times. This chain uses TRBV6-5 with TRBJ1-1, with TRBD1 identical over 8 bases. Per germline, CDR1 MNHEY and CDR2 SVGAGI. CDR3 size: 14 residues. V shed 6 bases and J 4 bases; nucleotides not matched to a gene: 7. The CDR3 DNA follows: TGTGCCAGCAGCTGGAACAGGGGGGCCACTGAAGCTTTCTTT. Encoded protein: CASSWNRGATEAFF.